The rows below give T cell receptor beta chains drawn from one sample of a study of technical replicates of blood from a handful of donors. Sequenced by immunoSEQ multiplex PCR; TCRdb stores in-frame clones only, minus some. The sample has around 56,000 clones; about 95% are singletons. Specimen: PBMCs. These receptors originate from a human donor in good health. Some clones in this sample may be carry-over from other donors' samples. CDR3s include the opening cysteine and the closing phenylalanine or tryptophan. A D gene is named only where the DNA matches it firmly. Some rows have no size entry. The others give once, few or many, or a class for an expanded clone.

j_gene | abundance | v_gene | d_gene | CDR3aa | CDR3nt
TRBJ2-7 | - | TRBV9 | TRBD1 | CASSPTGFGEQYF | TGTGCCAGCAGCCCGACAGGGTTTGGCGAGCAGTACTTC
TRBJ1-1 | - | TRBV6-5 | - | CASSLGSGGNTEAFF | TGTGCCAGCAGTTTGGGCAGCGGAGGGAACACTGAAGCTTTCTTT
TRBJ2-1 | - | TRBV10-3 | - | CAISESWTPPGEQFF | TGTGCCATCAGTGAGTCGTGGACTCCTCCGGGTGAGCAGTTCTTC
TRBJ2-7 | - | TRBV13 | TRBD2 | CASSSQLEREAGGEQYF | TGTGCCAGCAGCTCCCAACTGGAGCGGGAGGCGGGAGGGGAGCAGTACTTC
TRBJ2-7 | - | TRBV11-1 | TRBD2 | CASSSPGLAVYEQYF | TGTGCCAGCAGCTCCCCGGGACTAGCGGTGTACGAGCAGTACTTC
TRBJ2-2 | - | TRBV4-2 | TRBD2 | CASSQEGGGTGELFF | TGTGCCAGCAGCCAAGAGGGCGGGGGGACCGGGGAGCTGTTTTTT
TRBJ2-2 | - | TRBV5-6 | - | CASSLVRQGTGELFF | TGTGCCAGCAGCTTGGTGAGGCAGGGGACCGGGGAGCTGTTTTTT
TRBJ2-2 | - | TRBV23-1 | - | CASSQWQGGTGELFF | TGCGCCAGCAGTCAATGGCAGGGAGGCACCGGGGAGCTGTTTTTT
TRBJ1-3 | - | TRBV5-1 | - | CASRRDSSGNTIYF | TGCGCCAGCAGAAGGGACTCCTCTGGAAACACCATATATTTT
TRBJ2-1 | - | TRBV15 | - | CATSIHQNPYNEQFF | TGTGCCACCAGCATACACCAAAACCCTTACAATGAGCAGTTCTTC
TRBJ2-7 | - | TRBV4-2 | TRBD2 | CASSQLLAGEAGYEQYF | TGTGCCAGCAGCCAACTACTAGCGGGAGAGGCAGGATACGAGCAGTACTTC
TRBJ2-1 | - | TRBV5-8 | TRBD2 | CASRHPTSGSYNEQFF | TGTGCCAGCAGACACCCAACTAGCGGGAGTTACAATGAGCAGTTCTTC
TRBJ1-1 | - | TRBV7-6 | TRBD1 | CASSSPVWGQGAGTEAFF | TGTGCCAGCAGCTCCCCAGTCTGGGGACAGGGGGCCGGCACTGAAGCTTTCTTT
TRBJ2-5 | - | TRBV2 | - | CASKRVQETQYF | TGTGCCAGTAAGCGGGTCCAAGAGACCCAGTACTTC
TRBJ1-2 | - | TRBV5-1 | - | CASSLDGQINYGYTF | TGCGCCAGCAGCTTGGACGGACAGATTAACTATGGCTACACCTTC
TRBJ2-6 | - | TRBV7-2 | - | CASSLSFGSGANVLTF | TGTGCCAGCAGCCTGTCTTTCGGCTCTGGGGCCAACGTCCTGACTTTC
TRBJ1-3 | - | TRBV9 | - | CASSSGPDSGNTIYF | TGTGCCAGCAGCTCAGGCCCTGACTCTGGAAACACCATATATTTT
TRBJ2-1 | - | TRBV7-2 | TRBD2 | CASSLDGSAGANEQFF | TGTGCCAGCAGCTTAGATGGTTCGGCGGGAGCCAATGAGCAGTTCTTC
TRBJ1-3 | medium-sized | TRBV4-1 | - | CASSQGTAGNTIYF | TGCGCCAGCAGCCAAGGGACAGCTGGAAACACCATATATTTT
TRBJ2-7 | - | TRBV18 | TRBD2 | CASSPGRALYEQYF | TGTGCCAGCTCCCCCGGGAGGGCTCTCTACGAGCAGTACTTC
TRBJ2-7 | - | TRBV7-9 | TRBD2 | CASSPQRTSGIYEQYF | TGTGCCAGCAGCCCCCAACGGACTAGCGGAATATACGAGCAGTACTTC
TRBJ1-2 | once | TRBV4-2 | - | CASRPRGGQGGFGYTF | TGTGCCAGCAGGCCGAGGGGCGGCCAGGGAGGTTTTGGCTACACCTTC
TRBJ1-1 | - | TRBV19 | - | CASSKEPLQTEAFF | TGTGCCAGTAGTAAGGAGCCCCTGCAGACTGAAGCTTTCTTT
TRBJ2-1 | - | TRBV30 | - | CAWSDGSAGNEQFF | TGTGCCTGGAGTGACGGGTCCGCCGGCAATGAGCAGTTCTTC